This is a list of T cell receptor beta chains from one sample in a study of T cell responses to AZD1222 COVID-19 vaccine. Libraries were prepared by immunoSEQ multiplex PCR; TCRdb keeps only in-frame clonotypes and omits some of them. This sample has approximately 94,000 clones, with 70% to 90% found just once. The specimen was peripheral blood, collected on day 0 of MenACWY control vaccination. These receptors were taken from an adult in good health. Both conserved end residues are part of each CDR3. The D gene is left open where the match is weak. Clone size appears in some rows only: once, few, many, or a class for an expanded clone.

TRBV11-2	TRBJ1-2	TRBD1	NA	14	TGTGCCAGCAGCTTAGGGACAGGGAAGGGTGGCTACACCTTC	CASSLGTGKGGYTF
TRBV6-5	TRBJ2-5	NA	NA	15	TGTGCCAGCAGGGGCGCGGCCGTGATACAAGAGACCCAGTACTTC	CASRGAAVIQETQYF
TRBV5-1	TRBJ2-2	NA	NA	15	TGCGCCAGCAGCTTATCCGGGACACACACCGGGGAGCTGTTTTTT	CASSLSGTHTGELFF
TRBV5-1	TRBJ2-3	NA	few	15	TGCGCCAGCAGCTACGAATTCCCCGGACGGGATACGCAGTATTTT	CASSYEFPGRDTQYF
TRBV9	TRBJ1-6	NA	NA	14	TGTGCCAGCAGCCCCCGACAGGAGAATTCACCCCTCCACTTT	CASSPRQENSPLHF
TRBV5-1	TRBJ2-1	TRBD2	NA	16	TGCGCCAGCAGCTCGGGGACTAGTTCCCCCTACAATGAGCAGTTCTTC	CASSSGTSSPYNEQFF
TRBV6-1	TRBJ2-5	TRBD1	NA	16	TGTGCCAGCAGTGCCAGGACAGGGTTTAGGATAGAGACCCAGTACTTC	CASSARTGFRIETQYF
TRBV6-5	TRBJ2-6	NA	NA	16	TGTGCCAGCAGTTACTCGGGTATCTCTGGGGCCAACGTCCTGACTTTC	CASSYSGISGANVLTF
TRBV10-3	TRBJ2-7	TRBD2	NA	18	TGTGCCATCAGCGCCAGCCCCCCAATAGCGGGAGCCTCCTACGAGCAGTACTTC	CAISASPPIAGASYEQYF
TRBV11-3	TRBJ2-2	NA	NA	13	TGTGCCAGCAGTAACAGGCCCGGCGGGGAGCTGTTTTTT	CASSNRPGGELFF
TRBV13	TRBJ2-7	TRBD1	NA	14	TGTGCCAGCAGCCTCGGGACAGGGTTATCCGAGCAGTACTTC	CASSLGTGLSEQYF
TRBV30	TRBJ2-7	TRBD2	NA	12	TGTGCCTGGAGAGAGCGGGGAATGGGCCAGTACTTC	CAWRERGMGQYF
TRBV29-1	TRBJ1-1	TRBD1	NA	12	TGCAGCGTTGAGTGGACAGGGGCTGAAGCTTTCTTT	CSVEWTGAEAFF
TRBV6-5	TRBJ2-2	TRBD2	NA	15	TGTGCCAGCAGGGGTAGCCTAGCGGGAGCCGGGGAGCTGTTTTTT	CASRGSLAGAGELFF
TRBV2	TRBJ1-5	NA	NA	15	TGTGCCAGCAGTGCCAGGGAGGGTAGCAATCAGCCCCAGCATTTT	CASSAREGSNQPQHF
TRBV4-1	TRBJ2-1	NA	NA	20	TGCGCCAGCAGCCAAGAAGCGAGGCGCGCCGGGACACCCTCCTACAATGAGCAGTTCTTC	CASSQEARRAGTPSYNEQFF
TRBV6-4	TRBJ1-1	NA	NA	13	TGTGCCAGCAGTGAGGAGAGGGGACGGGAAGCTTTCTTT	CASSEERGREAFF
TRBV9	TRBJ2-7	NA	NA	14	TGTGCCAGCAGCGTAGAAGGACAGTTCTACGAGCAGTACTTC	CASSVEGQFYEQYF
TRBV6-5	TRBJ1-3	NA	NA	15	TGTGCCAGCAGTTACTCGATCGAGGTTGGAAACACCATATATTTT	CASSYSIEVGNTIYF
TRBV4-2	TRBJ1-1	NA	NA	13	TGTGCCAGCAGCCATACAGGGAACACTGAAGCTTTCTTT	CASSHTGNTEAFF
TRBV5-3	TRBJ2-3	NA	NA	17	TGTGCCAGAAGCCTGGCTGGGCCTGGAGCCGGCACAGATACGCAGTATTTT	CARSLAGPGAGTDTQYF
TRBV5-1	TRBJ1-2	NA	NA	13	TGCGCCAGCAGCTTGGCTGGGGAGGAGGGCTACACCTTC	CASSLAGEEGYTF
TRBV7-2	TRBJ2-5	NA	NA	14	TGTGCCAGCAGCTTAGGGAGGTGGGAAGAGACCCAGTACTTC	CASSLGRWEETQYF
TRBV6-2/TRBV6-3	TRBJ2-7	NA	once	13	TGTGCCAGCAGTTTACGGGGTATCTACGAGCAGTACTTC	CASSLRGIYEQYF
TRBV7-3	TRBJ2-1	NA	NA	17	TGTGCCAGCAGCTTAACGGTCGGGCCCCCGGGGAATAATGAGCAGTTCTTC	CASSLTVGPPGNNEQFF
TRBV7-3	TRBJ2-2	TRBD1	NA	18	TGTGCCAGTTCCGGGACAGGGGTTTCAAGCGGGGCTGACGGGGAGCTGTTTTTT	CASSGTGVSSGADGELFF
TRBV5-4	TRBJ1-2	TRBD1	NA	17	TGTGCCAGCAGCTCTCCCCTGGGGACAGGGAGCAACAATGGCTACACCTTC	CASSSPLGTGSNNGYTF
TRBV11-2	TRBJ2-1	TRBD2	NA	17	TGTGCCAGCAGCTTTTCCCATACCCGACTAGCGGGAGAGGAGCAGTTCTTC	CASSFSHTRLAGEEQFF
TRBV28	TRBJ1-1	NA	NA	15	TGTGCCAGCAGTTTAAATCCGCCGGTCAACACTGAAGCTTTCTTT	CASSLNPPVNTEAFF
TRBV5-8	TRBJ2-2	TRBD2	NA	20	TGTGCCAGCCGATTTCGGCGGGGGGCGACGTTACCCCTGAACACCGGGGAGCTGTTTTTT	CASRFRRGATLPLNTGELFF
TRBV28	TRBJ1-5	TRBD1	NA	17	TGTGCCAGCAGTTTTGGGATACCGGGACAGAACGATCAGCCCCAGCATTTT	CASSFGIPGQNDQPQHF
TRBV5-1	TRBJ1-2	NA	NA	14	TGCGCCAGCAGCTTTCGGGACTCAAAGGATGGCTACACCTTC	CASSFRDSKDGYTF
TRBV27	TRBJ2-1	NA	NA	13	TGTGCCAGCAGTCCAGATCCGGAGAATGAGCAGTTCTTC	CASSPDPENEQFF
TRBV6-6	TRBJ2-7	NA	NA	16	TGTGCCAGCAGTTACCGGCCGTGGGGTAGCTCCTACGAGCAGTACTTC	CASSYRPWGSSYEQYF
TRBV9	TRBJ2-7	TRBD1	NA	14	TGTGCCAGCAGCGCTATGACAGGGCCCTACGAGCAGTACTTC	CASSAMTGPYEQYF
TRBV29-1	TRBJ2-7	NA	NA	12	TGCAGCGGTGGACGGAGCTCCTACGAGCAGTACTTC	CSGGRSSYEQYF
TRBV30	TRBJ2-5	NA	few	12	TGTGCCTGGATGGCCCATCCGTGGGCCCAGTACTTC	CAWMAHPWAQYF
TRBV7-2	TRBJ2-7	TRBD2	NA	18	TGTGCCAGCAGCTTGACTAGCGGGAGGGCCAGGAGCTCCTACGAGCAGTACTTC	CASSLTSGRARSSYEQYF
TRBV23-1	TRBJ2-3	TRBD2	few	17	TGCGCCAGCAGTCAATCGCAGATAGCGGGGGGGCGAGATACGCAGTATTTT	CASSQSQIAGGRDTQYF
TRBV6-5	TRBJ1-2	NA	few	14	TGTGCCAGCAGTTACGAACACAACAACTATGGCTACACCTTC	CASSYEHNNYGYTF
TRBV5-4	TRBJ1-1	NA	NA	14	TGTGCCAGCAGCTCGGACGGGTCTATCTATGAAGCTTTCTTT	CASSSDGSIYEAFF
TRBV9	TRBJ1-4	NA	NA	18	TGTGCCAGCAGCGACGGGCGGGGATTATCCCCAACTAATGAAAAACTGTTTTTT	CASSDGRGLSPTNEKLFF
TRBV20-1	TRBJ1-1	NA	NA	11	TGCAGTGCTCAACCGAACACTGAAGCTTTCTTT	CSAQPNTEAFF
TRBV4-2	TRBJ1-1	NA	NA	17	TGTGCCAGCAGCCAGATAGGTGGAGGGATGGGGGGCACTGAAGCTTTCTTT	CASSQIGGGMGGTEAFF
TRBV9	TRBJ1-4	NA	NA	16	TGTGCCAGCAGCATACGTCCAGGAAGCAAAGGGGAAAAACTGTTTTTT	CASSIRPGSKGEKLFF
TRBV5-1	TRBJ1-1	NA	NA	14	TGCGCCAGCAGTGAGGGAGAGGTTCACACTGAAGCTTTCTTT	CASSEGEVHTEAFF
TRBV7-2	TRBJ2-3	TRBD2	NA	15	TGTGCCAGCAGCTTAGCGGGGCTAGCGGGGGATACGCAGTATTTT	CASSLAGLAGDTQYF
TRBV18	TRBJ2-5	NA	NA	16	TGTGCCAGCTCACCACGTTGGGACACAAACCGAGAGACCCAGTACTTC	CASSPRWDTNRETQYF
TRBV28	TRBJ1-1	TRBD1	NA	12	TGTGCCAGCAGCCAACAGGGGGTCGAAGCTTTCTTT	CASSQQGVEAFF
TRBV27	TRBJ1-5	TRBD1	NA	20	TGTGCCAGCAGTTTAAGGCTGGACAGGGGGTCCCTCTATAGCAATCAGCCCCAGCATTTT	CASSLRLDRGSLYSNQPQHF
TRBV3-1/TRBV3-2	TRBJ2-4	NA	NA	12	TGTGCCAGCAGCTCACTTGCCGGGACGGAGTACTTC	CASSSLAGTEYF
TRBV1	TRBJ2-7	NA	once	16	TGCACCAGCAGCCAAGAAGGGACTAGTCGTTCCTACGAGCAGTACTTC	CTSSQEGTSRSYEQYF
TRBV2	TRBJ2-2	TRBD1	once	17	TGTGCCAGCAGGAGGCCCCGACAGGGGGTTAACACCGGGGAGCTGTTTTTT	CASRRPRQGVNTGELFF
TRBV28	TRBJ2-3	NA	NA	18	TGTGCCACTGCGCGGACAAGCAGAGCTGGGGGGACCACAGATACGCAGTATTTT	CATARTSRAGGTTDTQYF